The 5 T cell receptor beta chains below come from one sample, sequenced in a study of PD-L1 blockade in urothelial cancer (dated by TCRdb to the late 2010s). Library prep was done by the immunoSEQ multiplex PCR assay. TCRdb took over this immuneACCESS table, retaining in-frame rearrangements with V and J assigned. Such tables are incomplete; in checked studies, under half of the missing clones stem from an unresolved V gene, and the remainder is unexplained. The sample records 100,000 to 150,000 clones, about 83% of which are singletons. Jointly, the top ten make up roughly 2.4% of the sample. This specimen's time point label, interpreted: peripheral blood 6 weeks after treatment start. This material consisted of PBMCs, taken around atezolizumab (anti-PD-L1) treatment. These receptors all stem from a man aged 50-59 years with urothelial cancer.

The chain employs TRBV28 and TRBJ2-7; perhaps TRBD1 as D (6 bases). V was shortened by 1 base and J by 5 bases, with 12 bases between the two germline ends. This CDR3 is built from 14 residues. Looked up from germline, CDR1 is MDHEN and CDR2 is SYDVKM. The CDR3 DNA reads TGTGCCAGCAGTTTATTGTCCAGGGGAAACGAGCAGTACTTC. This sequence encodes CASSLLSRGNEQYF.

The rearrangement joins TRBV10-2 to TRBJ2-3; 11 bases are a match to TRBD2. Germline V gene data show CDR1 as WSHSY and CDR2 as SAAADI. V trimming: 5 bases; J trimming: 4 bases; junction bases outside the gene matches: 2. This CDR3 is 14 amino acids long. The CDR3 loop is CASSTSGSSDTQYF. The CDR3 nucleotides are TGCGCCAGCAGTACTAGCGGGAGTTCAGATACGCAGTATTTT.

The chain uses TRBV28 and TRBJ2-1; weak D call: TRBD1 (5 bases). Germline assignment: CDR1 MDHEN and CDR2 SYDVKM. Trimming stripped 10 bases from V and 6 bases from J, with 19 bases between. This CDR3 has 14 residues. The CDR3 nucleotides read TGTGCCACCGGCAGGGAACCCGAAGGCAATGAGCAGTTCTTC. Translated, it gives CATGREPEGNEQFF.

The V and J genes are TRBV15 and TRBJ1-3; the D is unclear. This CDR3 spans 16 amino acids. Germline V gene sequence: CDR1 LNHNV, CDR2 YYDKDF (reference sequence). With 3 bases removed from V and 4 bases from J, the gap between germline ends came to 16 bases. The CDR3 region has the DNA TGTGCCACCAGCAGTTCTTGGAAAGCCGGGGGAAACACCATATATTTT. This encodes CATSSSWKAGGNTIYF. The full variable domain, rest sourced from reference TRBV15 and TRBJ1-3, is DAMVIQNPRYQVTQFGKPVTLSCSQTLNHNVMYWYQQKSSQAPKLLFHYYDKDFNNEADTPDNFQSRRPNTSFCFLDIRSPGLGDTAMYLCATSSSWKAGGNTIYFGEGSWLTVV.

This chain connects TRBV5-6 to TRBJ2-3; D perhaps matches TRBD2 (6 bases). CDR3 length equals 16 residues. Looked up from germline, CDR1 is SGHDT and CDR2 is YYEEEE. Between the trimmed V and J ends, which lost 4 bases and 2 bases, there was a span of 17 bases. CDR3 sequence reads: CASSHNLKRVTDTQYF. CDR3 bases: TGTGCCAGCAGCCATAATCTTAAGCGGGTCACAGATACGCAGTATTTT.